This is a list of T cell receptor beta chains from one sample in a study of blood T cell repertoires in COVID-19. This table comes from immunoSEQ multiplex PCR, and its TCRdb copy is limited to in-frame clones, with some not included. The data hold 150,000 or so clones, with 80% to 90% observed a single time. Sequences were obtained from peripheral blood. The origin of the receptors is a man between 18 and 35 years old with COVID-19, enrolled during active disease. Each CDR3 is given with its conserved first and last residue. D genes are given only for firm matches. A clone size is listed for some rows: how often the clone was seen (once, few, many), or a class if it is expanded.

TRBJ2-3,NA,NA,TRBV24-1,TGTGCCACCAGTAGGGAGAACACAGATACGCAGTATTTT,CATSRENTDTQYF
TRBJ2-1,NA,NA,TRBV5-1,TGCGCCAGCAGCTTGGAGGTCGGGGATGAGCAGTTCTTC,CASSLEVGDEQFF
TRBJ2-1,TRBD1,NA,TRBV7-8,TGTGCCAGCAGCCAACTGGACAGGGGGACGAGTAATGAGCAGTTCTTC,CASSQLDRGTSNEQFF
TRBJ1-5,NA,NA,TRBV28,TGTGCCAGCAGTTTCTTGGGAGGGATCAGCAATCAGCCCCAGCATTTT,CASSFLGGISNQPQHF
TRBJ2-3,TRBD1,NA,TRBV6-5,TGTGCCAGCAGTTCCCGGGACAGGGAGCAGTATTTT,CASSSRDREQYF
TRBJ2-2,NA,NA,TRBV12-1,TGTGCCAGCAGCTTGCTCAGGGGAGGGAGGACCGGGGAGCTGTTTTTT,CASSLLRGGRTGELFF
TRBJ2-3,NA,NA,TRBV6-5,TGTGCCAGCAGCCGTAGCGCTGGCACAGATACGCAGTATTTT,CASSRSAGTDTQYF
TRBJ1-1,NA,NA,TRBV28,TGTGCCAGCAGTTTGGGCAGGGGGAACACTGAAGCTTTCTTT,CASSLGRGNTEAFF
TRBJ2-5,TRBD1,NA,TRBV15,TGTGCCACCAGCAGAGACCTATCAGGACAGGGTAGTGGAGAGACCCAGTACTTC,CATSRDLSGQGSGETQYF
TRBJ2-7,NA,NA,TRBV5-4,TGTGCCAGCAGCTTGGGACTTTCCTCTGGCTACGAGCAGTACTTC,CASSLGLSSGYEQYF
TRBJ2-2,NA,NA,TRBV6-2/TRBV6-3,TGTGCCAGCAGTTACACCGGGGATTGGAGCACCGGGGAGCTGTTTTTT,CASSYTGDWSTGELFF
TRBJ1-2,NA,NA,TRBV2,TGTGCCAGCAGTGAGACCGACTCCTATGGCTACACCTTC,CASSETDSYGYTF
TRBJ2-1,NA,NA,TRBV19,TGTGCCAGTAGTCTCCCCTACAATGAGCAGTTCTTC,CASSLPYNEQFF
TRBJ1-6,NA,NA,TRBV30,TGTGCCTGGAGCACGGGACATTTGACTTCACCCCTCCACTTT,CAWSTGHLTSPLHF
TRBJ1-2,NA,NA,TRBV24-1,TGTGCCACCAGTGAGTCAGGGCTGGATGGCTACACCTTC,CATSESGLDGYTF
TRBJ2-7,TRBD1,once,TRBV6-6,TGTGCCAGCAGTTACTTGGGACAGGGATCCTACGAGCAGTACTTC,CASSYLGQGSYEQYF
TRBJ2-2,TRBD1,once,TRBV14,TGTGCCAGCAGCCACTGGGACAGTGAACACCCCGGGGAGCTGTTTTTT,CASSHWDSEHPGELFF
TRBJ2-2,TRBD2,NA,TRBV7-2,TGTGCCAGCAGCCGGGCGGGAGGACACACCGGGGAGCTGTTTTTT,CASSRAGGHTGELFF
TRBJ2-1,TRBD2,NA,TRBV5-4,TGTGCCAGCAGCTTGCGACTAGCGGGTAATGAGCAGTTCTTC,CASSLRLAGNEQFF
TRBJ2-3,NA,NA,TRBV4-2,TGTGCCAGCAGCCAACTACAAGGAGACACAGATACGCAGTATTTT,CASSQLQGDTDTQYF
TRBJ2-1,TRBD2,NA,TRBV5-8,TGTGCCAGCAGCACTGGACTAGCGGGAGCTAATGAGCAGTTCTTC,CASSTGLAGANEQFF
TRBJ1-1,NA,NA,TRBV19,TGTGCCAGTAGTATCTCGTCGGTGAACACTGAAGCTTTCTTT,CASSISSVNTEAFF
TRBJ1-1,TRBD1,NA,TRBV19,TGTGCCAGTAGTGGGACAGGGGGCCAGAACACTGAAGCTTTCTTT,CASSGTGGQNTEAFF
TRBJ1-2,TRBD1,once,TRBV28,TGTGCCAGCAGTTTGTCGGACAGGGTAAGGCGCTATGGCTACACCTTC,CASSLSDRVRRYGYTF
TRBJ2-1,TRBD2,NA,TRBV7-3,TGTGCCAGCAGCATCACGGGACTAGCGGGATCAAATGAGCAGTTCTTC,CASSITGLAGSNEQFF
TRBJ2-1,NA,NA,TRBV4-3,TGCGCCAGCAGCCAAGATTCGCCTAGCTTTTACAATGAGCAGTTCTTC,CASSQDSPSFYNEQFF
TRBJ2-2,NA,NA,TRBV6-5,TGTGCCAGCAGACGAGTTAACACCGGGGAGCTGTTTTTT,CASRRVNTGELFF
TRBJ1-2,NA,NA,TRBV9,TGTGCCAGCAGCGTAGGTTTAGGGGCAGATGGCTACACCTTC,CASSVGLGADGYTF
TRBJ2-6,NA,NA,TRBV30,TGTGCCTGGAGTGAAAGGGGGGGGACTGGGGCCAACGTCCTGACTTTC,CAWSERGGTGANVLTF
TRBJ1-1,NA,NA,TRBV11-2,TGTGCCAGCAGCTTCATCGGCCTCAGGCAAGCTTTCTTT,CASSFIGLRQAFF
TRBJ1-5,TRBD1,NA,TRBV5-6,TGTGCCAGCAGCCAGGGGGGTGGTTTCAATCAGCCCCAGCATTTT,CASSQGGGFNQPQHF
TRBJ1-1,NA,NA,TRBV5-1,NA,CASSFGRGTTFF
TRBJ2-2,TRBD2,NA,TRBV29-1,TGCAGCGTTGAATCTAGCGGGAGGTGGGGGACCGGGGAGCTGTTTTTT,CSVESSGRWGTGELFF
TRBJ2-5,TRBD1,NA,TRBV4-3,TGCGCCAGCAGCCAAATGGGGACAGGGCAAGAGACCCAGTACTTC,CASSQMGTGQETQYF
TRBJ2-7,NA,NA,TRBV28,TGTGCCAGCAGTTACTCCTACTCCTACGAGCAGTACTTC,CASSYSYSYEQYF
TRBJ1-1,NA,NA,TRBV27,TGTGCCAGCAGTTTATGGGCAGGGCGAACTGAAGCTTTCTTT,CASSLWAGRTEAFF
TRBJ1-1,NA,NA,TRBV5-1,TGCGCCAGCAGCCAGGGCATCGGGACTGAAGCTTTCTTT,CASSQGIGTEAFF
TRBJ2-7,NA,NA,TRBV28,TGTGCCAGCAGTTTAATGGGGGGAGATACCCAGTACGAGCAGTACTTC,CASSLMGGDTQYEQYF
TRBJ2-6,TRBD1,NA,TRBV28,TGTGCCAGCAAACAGGGGTTACGGTTGGCTGGGGCCAACGTCCTGACTTTC,CASKQGLRLAGANVLTF
TRBJ2-7,NA,NA,TRBV29-1,TGCAGCGTTGAAGGGGGCCGAGACACCACCTACGAGCAGTACTTC,CSVEGGRDTTYEQYF
TRBJ2-7,TRBD2,NA,TRBV4-3,TGCGCCAGCAGCCAAGCCCTTAAAGGGACTAGCGGGAGAAGCGGGGCCTACGAGCAGTACTTC,CASSQALKGTSGRSGAYEQYF
TRBJ2-1,TRBD2,NA,TRBV28,TGTGCCAGCAGTTCTCCATCGCGGGAGAAGGTTTCCTACAATGAGCAGTTCTTC,CASSSPSREKVSYNEQFF
TRBJ1-5,NA,NA,TRBV30,TGTGCCTGGAGTGTACAGGGAGAGCAGCCCCAGCATTTT,CAWSVQGEQPQHF
TRBJ2-3,TRBD2,NA,TRBV19,TGTGCCAGTAGCACGCGACTAGCGGGAGGCACAGATACGCAGTATTTT,CASSTRLAGGTDTQYF
TRBJ1-1,TRBD1,NA,TRBV19,TGTGCCAGTAGTATCTGGGACAGCACTGAAGCTTTCTTT,CASSIWDSTEAFF